This T cell receptor beta chain was sequenced during a study of T cell responses to AZD1222 COVID-19 vaccine. Study outcomes and limitations: Increased Spike-specific TCR breadth and depth were observed after two AZD1222 doses. White British people made up most donors, females outnumbered males, and clonal diversity was possibly underestimated.

Sequencing was performed with immunoSEQ multiplex PCR; in TCRdb, only in-frame clones are kept and a portion is missing. The sample has 90,000 to 110,000 clones, 70% to 90% seen once. On this clone: Its antigen is as yet unknown.

There are 15 residues in the CDR3. The TCR sequence derives from an adult in good health. This sample comprised peripheral blood, obtained on day 0 of AZD1222 vaccination. The chain joins TRBV21-1 to TRBJ1-4; the table assigns TRBD1, which was not confirmed against the DNA. TRBV21-1 is shown as a pseudogene. For the CDR3, the DNA is TGTGCCAGCAGCACTCAAGACAGGGGCGACGAAAAACTGTTTTTT. Its translation is CASSTQDRGDEKLFF.